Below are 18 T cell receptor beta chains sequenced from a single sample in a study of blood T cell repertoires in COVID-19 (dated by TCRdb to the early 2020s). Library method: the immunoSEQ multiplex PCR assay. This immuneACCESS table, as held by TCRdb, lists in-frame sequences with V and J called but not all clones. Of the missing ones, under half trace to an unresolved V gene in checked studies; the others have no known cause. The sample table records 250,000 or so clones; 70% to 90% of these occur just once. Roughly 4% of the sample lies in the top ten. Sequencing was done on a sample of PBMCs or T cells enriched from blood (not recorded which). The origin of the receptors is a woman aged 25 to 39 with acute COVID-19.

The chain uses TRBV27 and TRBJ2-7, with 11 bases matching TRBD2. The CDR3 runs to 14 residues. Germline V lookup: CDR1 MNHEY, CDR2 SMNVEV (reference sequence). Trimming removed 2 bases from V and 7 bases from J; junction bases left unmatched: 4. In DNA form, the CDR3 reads TGTGCCAGCAGTTTAATCGCTAGCGGGAGGGAGCAGTACTTC. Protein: CASSLIASGREQYF.

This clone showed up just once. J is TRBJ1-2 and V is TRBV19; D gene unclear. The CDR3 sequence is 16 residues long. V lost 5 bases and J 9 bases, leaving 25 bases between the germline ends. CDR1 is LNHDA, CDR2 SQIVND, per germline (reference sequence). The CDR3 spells CASSYPRTASSGSYTF. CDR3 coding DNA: TGTGCCAGTAGTTACCCTCGGACGGCGAGTTCGGGGAGCTACACCTTC.

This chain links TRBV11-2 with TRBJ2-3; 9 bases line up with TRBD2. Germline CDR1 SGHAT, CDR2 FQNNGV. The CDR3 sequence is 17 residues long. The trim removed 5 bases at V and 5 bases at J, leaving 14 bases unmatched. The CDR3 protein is CASSPGVASGIRDTQYF. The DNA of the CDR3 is TGTGCCAGCAGCCCGGGAGTGGCTAGCGGGATCCGAGATACGCAGTATTTT.

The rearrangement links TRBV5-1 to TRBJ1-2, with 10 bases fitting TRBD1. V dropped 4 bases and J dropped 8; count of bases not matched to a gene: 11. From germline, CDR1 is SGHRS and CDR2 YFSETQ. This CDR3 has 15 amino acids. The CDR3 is CASSETTGGSNGYTF. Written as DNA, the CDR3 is TGCGCCAGCAGCGAAACGACAGGGGGCTCTAACGGCTACACCTTC.

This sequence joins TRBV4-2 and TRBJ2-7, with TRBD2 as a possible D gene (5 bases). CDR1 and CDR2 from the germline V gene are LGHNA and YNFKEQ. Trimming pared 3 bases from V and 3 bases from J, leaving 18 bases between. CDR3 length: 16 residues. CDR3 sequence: CASSQPPGLEDYEQYF. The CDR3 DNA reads TGTGCCAGCAGCCAGCCCCCGGGGTTGGAGGACTACGAGCAGTACTTC.

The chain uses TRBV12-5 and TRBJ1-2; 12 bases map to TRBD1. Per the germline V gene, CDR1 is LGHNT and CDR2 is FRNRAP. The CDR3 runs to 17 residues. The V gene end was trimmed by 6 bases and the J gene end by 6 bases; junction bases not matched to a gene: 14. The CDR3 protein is CASGQIPGTGGRNGYTF. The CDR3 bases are TGTGCTAGTGGCCAGATTCCCGGGACAGGGGGCAGGAATGGCTACACCTTC.

This CDR3 is CASRRLAGYTF. The CDR3 DNA is TGTGCCAGCAGGCGGCTCGCGGGCTACACCTTC. J is TRBJ1-2 and V is TRBV6-5; D uncertain. Per germline, CDR1 MNHEY and CDR2 SVGAGI. V lost 6 bases, J lost 8 bases, and 10 bases lay in between. CDR3 length: 11 residues.

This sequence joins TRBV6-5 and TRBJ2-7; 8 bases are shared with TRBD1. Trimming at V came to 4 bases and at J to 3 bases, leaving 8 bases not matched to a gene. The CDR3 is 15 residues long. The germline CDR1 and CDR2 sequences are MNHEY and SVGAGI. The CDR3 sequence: CASSSTRRGHYEQYF. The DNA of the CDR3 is TGTGCCAGCAGTTCGACTCGCAGGGGGCACTACGAGCAGTACTTC.

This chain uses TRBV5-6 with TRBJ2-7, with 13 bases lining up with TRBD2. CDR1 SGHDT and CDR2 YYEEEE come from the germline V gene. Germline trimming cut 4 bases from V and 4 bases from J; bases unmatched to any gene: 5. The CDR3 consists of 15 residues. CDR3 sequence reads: CASSIGLAGVYEQYF. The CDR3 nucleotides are TGTGCCAGCAGCATCGGACTAGCGGGAGTTTACGAGCAGTACTTC. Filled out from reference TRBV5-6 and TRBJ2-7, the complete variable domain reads DAGVTQSPTHLIKTRGQQVTLRCSPKSGHDTVSWYQQALGQGPQFIFQYYEEEERQRGNFPDRFSGHQFPNYSSELNVNALLLGDSALYLCASSIGLAGVYEQYFGPGTRLTVT.

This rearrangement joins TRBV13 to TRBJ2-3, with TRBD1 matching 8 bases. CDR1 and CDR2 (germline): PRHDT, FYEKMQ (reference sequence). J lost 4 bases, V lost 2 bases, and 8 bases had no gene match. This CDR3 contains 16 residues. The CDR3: CASSLRLDRVADTQYF. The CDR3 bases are TGTGCCAGCAGCTTACGACTGGACAGGGTGGCAGATACGCAGTATTTT.

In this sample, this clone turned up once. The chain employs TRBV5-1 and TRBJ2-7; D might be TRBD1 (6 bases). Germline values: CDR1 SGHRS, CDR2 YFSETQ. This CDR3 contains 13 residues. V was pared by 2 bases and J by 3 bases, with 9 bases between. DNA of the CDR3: TGCGCCAGCAGCTTAACGACAGGCTACGAGCAGTACTTC. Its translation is CASSLTTGYEQYF.

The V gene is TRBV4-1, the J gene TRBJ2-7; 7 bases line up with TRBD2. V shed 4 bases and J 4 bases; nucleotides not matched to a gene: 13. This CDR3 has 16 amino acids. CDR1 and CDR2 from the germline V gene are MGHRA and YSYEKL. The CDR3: CASSPSPLAGEYEQYF. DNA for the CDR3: TGCGCCAGCAGCCCAAGCCCCCTGGCGGGGGAGTACGAGCAGTACTTC.

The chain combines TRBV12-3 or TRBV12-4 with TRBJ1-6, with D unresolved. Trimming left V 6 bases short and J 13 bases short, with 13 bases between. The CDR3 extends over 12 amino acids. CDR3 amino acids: CASRETSMPLHF. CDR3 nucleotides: TGTGCCAGCAGGGAGACCTCCATGCCCCTCCACTTT.

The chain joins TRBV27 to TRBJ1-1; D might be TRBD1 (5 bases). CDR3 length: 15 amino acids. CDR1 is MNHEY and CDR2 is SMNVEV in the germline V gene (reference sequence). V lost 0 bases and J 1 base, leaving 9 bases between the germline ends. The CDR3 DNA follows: TGTGCCAGCAGTTTATCCGCAGGGTGGAACACTGAAGCTTTCTTT. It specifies CASSLSAGWNTEAFF.

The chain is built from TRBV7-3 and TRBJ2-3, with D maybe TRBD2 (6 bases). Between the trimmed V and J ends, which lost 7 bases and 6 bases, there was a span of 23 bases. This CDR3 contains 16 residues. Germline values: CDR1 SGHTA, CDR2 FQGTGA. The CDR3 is CASTPTPGLSEDTQYF. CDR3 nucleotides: TGTGCCAGCACCCCGACCCCGGGACTCAGTGAGGATACGCAGTATTTT.

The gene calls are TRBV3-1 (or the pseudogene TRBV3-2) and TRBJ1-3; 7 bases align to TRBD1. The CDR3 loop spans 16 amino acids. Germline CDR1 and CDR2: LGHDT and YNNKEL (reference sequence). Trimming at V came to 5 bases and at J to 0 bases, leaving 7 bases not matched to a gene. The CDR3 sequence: CASSTRTGSSGNTIYF. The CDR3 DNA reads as TGTGCCAGCAGCACCCGGACAGGATCCTCTGGAAACACCATATATTTT.

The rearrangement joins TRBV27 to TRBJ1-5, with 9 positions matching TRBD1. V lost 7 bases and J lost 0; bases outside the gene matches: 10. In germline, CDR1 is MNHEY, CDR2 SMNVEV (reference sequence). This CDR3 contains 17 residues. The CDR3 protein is CASTSTTGGFSNQPQHF. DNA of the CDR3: TGTGCCAGCACTTCAACAACAGGGGGCTTTAGCAATCAGCCCCAGCATTTT.

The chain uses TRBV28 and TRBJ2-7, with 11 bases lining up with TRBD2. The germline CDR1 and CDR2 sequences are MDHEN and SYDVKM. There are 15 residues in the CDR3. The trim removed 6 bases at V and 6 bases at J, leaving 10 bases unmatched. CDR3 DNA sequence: TGTGCCAGCAGGCCGGGACTAGCGGATGTGGGCGAGCAGTACTTC. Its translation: CASRPGLADVGEQYF.